Sequencing of this T cell receptor beta chain was carried out in a study of shared clonotypes between healthy human individuals. Overall study findings and caveats: For naive CD4 cells, approximately 5% of clonotypes were shared across several donors. Clonotypes not shared had lower generation probabilities than those common to all four donors. Few donors limited the genetic and exposure-history diversity represented.

Clones were sequenced by immunoSEQ multiplex PCR, and TCRdb holds only the in-frame ones, with some missing. Altogether about 2 million clones are present, about 95% being singletons, with the ten largest covering around 1%. To note about this clone: Its target is not known.

V was trimmed by 0 bases and J by 6 bases, leaving 5 bases between them. CDR3 length: 13 residues. In germline, CDR1 is SGHNT, CDR2 YENEEA. Positive CCR7 selection of CD45RO-negative cells yielded the naive CD8 cells, and terminally differentiated effector memory CD45RA+ cells were excluded. The donors, healthy adults who were HIV-negative, had experienced no recent acute infections or vaccinations. This chain joins TRBV11-3 and TRBJ2-2; D is uncertain. This clonotype was sampled from a man between 18 and 35 years old in good health. The sequencing sample was made of naive CD8+ T cells sorted from blood. The CDR3 sequence: CASSLDPPGELFF. The CDR3 DNA reads as TGTGCCAGCAGCTTAGACCCCCCCGGGGAGCTGTTTTTT.